This T cell receptor beta chain stems from a study of cytomegalovirus exposure and HLA in healthy donors (dated by TCRdb to the late 2010s). Study-level background: A later analysis indicated that the roughly 130 validation repertoires were generated on the platform also employed for the 666 repertoires of the first cohort. The study aimed to test whether signatures of past pathogen exposure could be identified by cataloging public T cell receptors. A separate validation cohort of more than 100 different subjects was used in addition to the approximately 610-subject first cohort. High-throughput TCR immunosequencing, statistical association of individual TCRs with disease status, and machine learning were combined to predict cytomegalovirus infection status.

The CDR1 and CDR2 encoded by the germline V gene are SNHLY and FYNNEI. The CDR3 spans 16 residues, from the cysteine through the phenylalanine. Only the CDR3 DNA is retained, 48 bases long and in frame from the first base. V has 8 bases trimmed and J has 3 bases trimmed; junction bases matching no gene number 10. Separate from the approximately 700-subject first cohort, the validation cohort of more than 90 subjects was the group to which the donors belonged. With respect to this clone: The specificity of this receptor is unknown. No base qualities exist here, and no much larger clone lies one base off it.

The paper as a whole reports these results and caveats: Three of the identified cytomegalovirus-associated TCR beta chains were confirmed in vitro to be specific for cytomegalovirus antigens. The authors suggested that the approach could potentially be extended to other disease states and immunological phenotypes. Of the cluster scores, 90% to 95% were above 0 in a later analysis, which found that TCRs clustered in the first cohort also tended to co-occur in the 95 to 150 validation repertoires. The classifier was reported to diagnose cytomegalovirus status with high specificity and sensitivity in both the original and validation cohorts. All 120 or so repertoires were used to score co-occurrence in the validation cohort in a later analysis, because that analysis had no HLA typing for the cohort. Most TCR sequences were observed very rarely across donors, whereas some public TCRs were present in many individuals. A total of 150 to 200 TCR beta chains were listed by the study as associated with cytomegalovirus.

Library preparation used the immunoSEQ multiplex PCR assay. The original methods were these. A statistical classification framework was built to diagnose cytomegalovirus status from the catalog of TCR beta chain sequences. The table comes from immuneACCESS by way of TCRdb, which keeps in-frame sequences with V and J called. Part of the clones is missing from these tables; in studies checked, under half for an unresolved V gene and the rest for unknown reasons. That table is the source of V, J and clone size, and D and trimming were worked out from the DNA. The sample data list roughly 50,000 clones, and about 93% of these were observed just once. About 3% of the sample is in the top ten clones.

Recombination linked TRBV2 to TRBJ1-1; TRBD1 lines up with 12 middle nucleotides. Sequences were obtained from PBMCs. This clonotype originated in a man younger than 35 in good health and CMV-seronegative. The CDR3 here reads CASCYSRDRGHTEAFF. The DNA is TGTGCCAGCTGTTACTCCCGGGACAGGGGGCACACTGAAGCTTTCTTT.